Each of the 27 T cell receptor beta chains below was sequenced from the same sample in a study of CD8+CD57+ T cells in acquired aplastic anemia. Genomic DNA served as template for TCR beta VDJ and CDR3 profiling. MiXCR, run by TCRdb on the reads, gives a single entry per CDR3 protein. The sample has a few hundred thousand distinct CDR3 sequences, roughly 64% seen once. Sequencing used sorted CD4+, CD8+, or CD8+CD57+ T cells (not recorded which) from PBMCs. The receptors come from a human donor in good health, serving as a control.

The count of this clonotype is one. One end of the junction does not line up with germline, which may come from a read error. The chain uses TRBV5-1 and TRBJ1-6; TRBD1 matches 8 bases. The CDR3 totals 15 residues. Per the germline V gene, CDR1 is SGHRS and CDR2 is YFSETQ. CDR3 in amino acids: CASSPRQGRDSPLHF. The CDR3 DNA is TGTGCCAGCAGCCCCCGACAGGGGCGGGACTCACCCCTCCACTTT.

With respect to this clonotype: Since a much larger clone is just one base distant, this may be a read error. CDR3 nucleotide sequence: TGTGCCAGCTCACGAACGGGTGGGGGGATGGACACTGAAGCTTTCTTT. Protein product: CASSRTGGGMDTEAFF. This chain connects TRBV25-1 to TRBJ1-1; D is possibly TRBD1 (5 bases). The CDR3 contains 16 residues. Trimming took off 8 bases at V and 3 bases at J, with 22 bases between the two ends. From germline, CDR1 is MGHDK and CDR2 SYGVNS.

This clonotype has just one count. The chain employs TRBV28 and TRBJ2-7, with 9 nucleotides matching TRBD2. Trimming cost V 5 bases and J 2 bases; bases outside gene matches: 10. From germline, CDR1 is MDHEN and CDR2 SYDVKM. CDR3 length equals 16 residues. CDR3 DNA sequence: TGTGCCAGCAGTCCACCTAGCGGGACTATCCCCTACGAGCAGTACGTC. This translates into CASSPPSGTIPYEQYV.

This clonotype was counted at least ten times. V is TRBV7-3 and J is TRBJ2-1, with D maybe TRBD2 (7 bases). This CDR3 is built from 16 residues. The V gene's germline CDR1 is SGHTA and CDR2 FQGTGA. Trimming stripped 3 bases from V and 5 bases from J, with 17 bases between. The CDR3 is CASSFLLGGGHNEQFF. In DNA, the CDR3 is TGTGCCAGCAGCTTCCTCCTTGGGGGGGGCCACAATGAGCAGTTCTTC.

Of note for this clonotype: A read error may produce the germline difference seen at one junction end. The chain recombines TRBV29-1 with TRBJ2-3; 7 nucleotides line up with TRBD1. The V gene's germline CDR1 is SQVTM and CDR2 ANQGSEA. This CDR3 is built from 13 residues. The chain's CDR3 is CGVRIGGTETQYF. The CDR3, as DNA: TGCGGCGTTAGAATAGGGGGCACAGAGACGCAGTATTTT.

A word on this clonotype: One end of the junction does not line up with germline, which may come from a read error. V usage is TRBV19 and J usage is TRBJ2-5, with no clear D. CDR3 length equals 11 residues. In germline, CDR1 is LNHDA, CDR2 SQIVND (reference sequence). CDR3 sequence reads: CASSVERTQYF. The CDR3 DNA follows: TGTGCCAGTAGTGTAGAAAGGACGCAGTACTTC. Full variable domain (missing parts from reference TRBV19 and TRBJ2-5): DGGITQSPKYLFRKEGQNVTLSCEQNLNHDAMYWYRQDPGQGLRLIYYSQIVNDFQKGDIAEGYSVSREKKESFPLTVTSAQKNPTAFYLCASSVERTQYFGPGTRLLVL.

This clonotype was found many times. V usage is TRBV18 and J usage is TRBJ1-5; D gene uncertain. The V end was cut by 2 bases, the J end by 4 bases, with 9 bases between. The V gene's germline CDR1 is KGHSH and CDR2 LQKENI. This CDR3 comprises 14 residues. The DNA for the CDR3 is TGTGCCAGCTCACCAGCGGCAGATAATCAGCCCCAGCATTTT. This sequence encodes CASSPAADNQPQHF.

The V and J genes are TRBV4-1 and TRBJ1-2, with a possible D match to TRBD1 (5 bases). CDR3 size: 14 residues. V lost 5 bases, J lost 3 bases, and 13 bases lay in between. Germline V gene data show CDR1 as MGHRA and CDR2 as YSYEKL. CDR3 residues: CASSFMDMDYGYTF. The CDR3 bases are TGCGCCAGCAGCTTCATGGACATGGACTATGGCTACACCTTC.

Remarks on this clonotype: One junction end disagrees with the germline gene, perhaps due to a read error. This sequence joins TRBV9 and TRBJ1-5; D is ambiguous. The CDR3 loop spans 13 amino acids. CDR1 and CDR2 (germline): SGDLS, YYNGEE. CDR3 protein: CASSERVPASQQF. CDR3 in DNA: TGTGCCAGCAGTGAAAGGGTCCCAGCGTCCCAGCAGTTT.

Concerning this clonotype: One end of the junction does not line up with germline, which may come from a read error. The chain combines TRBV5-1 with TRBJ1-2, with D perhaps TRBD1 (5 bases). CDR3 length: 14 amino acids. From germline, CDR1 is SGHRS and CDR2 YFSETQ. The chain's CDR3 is CASSVAGTKQGYTF. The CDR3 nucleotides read TGTGCCAGCAGTGTAGCTGGGACTAAGCAGGGCTACACCTTC.

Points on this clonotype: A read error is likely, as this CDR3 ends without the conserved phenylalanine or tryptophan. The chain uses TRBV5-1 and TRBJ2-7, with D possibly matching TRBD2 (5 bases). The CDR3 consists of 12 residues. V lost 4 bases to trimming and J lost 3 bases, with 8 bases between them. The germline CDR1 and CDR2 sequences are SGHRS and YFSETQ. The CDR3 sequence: CASSPGNYEQYL. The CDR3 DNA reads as TGCGCCAGCAGCCCGGGGAACTACGAGCAGTACCTC.

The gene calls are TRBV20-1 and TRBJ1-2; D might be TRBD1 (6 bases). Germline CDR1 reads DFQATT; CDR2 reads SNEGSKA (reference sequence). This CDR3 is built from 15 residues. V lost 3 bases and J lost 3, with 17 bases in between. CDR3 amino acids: CSASPPRGTDYGYTF. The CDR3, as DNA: TGCAGTGCTAGTCCGCCCAGGGGAACCGACTATGGCTACACCTTC.

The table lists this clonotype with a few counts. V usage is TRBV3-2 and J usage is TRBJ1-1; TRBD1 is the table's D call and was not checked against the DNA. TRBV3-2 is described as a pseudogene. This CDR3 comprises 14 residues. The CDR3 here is CASSPSDRDTEAFF. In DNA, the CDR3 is TGTGCCAGCAGCCCCTCGGACAGGGACACTGAAGCTTTCTTT.

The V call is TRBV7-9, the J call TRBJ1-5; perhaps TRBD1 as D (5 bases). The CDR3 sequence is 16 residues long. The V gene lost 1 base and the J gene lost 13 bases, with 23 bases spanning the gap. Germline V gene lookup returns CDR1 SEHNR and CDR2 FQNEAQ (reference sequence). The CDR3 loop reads CASSLVLDTSGGPQHF. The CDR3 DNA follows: TGTGCCAGCAGCTTAGTTCTTGACACTAGCGGGGGACCACAGCATTTT.

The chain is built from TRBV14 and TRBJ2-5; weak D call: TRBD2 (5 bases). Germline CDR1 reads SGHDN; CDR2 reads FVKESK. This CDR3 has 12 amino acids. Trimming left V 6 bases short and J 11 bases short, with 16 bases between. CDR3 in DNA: TGTGCCAGCAGTCATACAGCGGAGAAGCAGTACTTC. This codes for CASSHTAEKQYF.

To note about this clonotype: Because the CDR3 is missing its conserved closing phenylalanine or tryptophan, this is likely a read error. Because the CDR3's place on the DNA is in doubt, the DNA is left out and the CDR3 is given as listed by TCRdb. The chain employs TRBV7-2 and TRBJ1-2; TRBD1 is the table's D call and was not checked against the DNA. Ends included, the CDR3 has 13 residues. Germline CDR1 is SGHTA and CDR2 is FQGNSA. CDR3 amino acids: CASILQGEYCGYT.

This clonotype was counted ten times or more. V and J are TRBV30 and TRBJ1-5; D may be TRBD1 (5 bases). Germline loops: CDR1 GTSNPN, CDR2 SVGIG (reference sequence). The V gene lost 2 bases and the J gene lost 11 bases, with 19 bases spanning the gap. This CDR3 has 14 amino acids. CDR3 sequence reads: CAWSPGTSKASQHF. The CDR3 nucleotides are TGTGCCTGGAGTCCCGGGACGTCAAAGGCGTCCCAGCATTTT.

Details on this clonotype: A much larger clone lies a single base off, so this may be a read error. CDR3 loop: CASSHVGGRGEAFF. Here the CDR3 DNA reads TGCGCCAGCAGCCACGTGGGGGGGCGAGGTGAAGCTTTCTTT. The gene calls are TRBV4-1 and TRBJ1-1, with D tentatively TRBD1 (6 bases). This CDR3 is built from 14 residues. The ends were cut back, 3 bases at V and 7 bases at J, with 15 bases in the middle. Germline values: CDR1 MGHRA, CDR2 YSYEKL.

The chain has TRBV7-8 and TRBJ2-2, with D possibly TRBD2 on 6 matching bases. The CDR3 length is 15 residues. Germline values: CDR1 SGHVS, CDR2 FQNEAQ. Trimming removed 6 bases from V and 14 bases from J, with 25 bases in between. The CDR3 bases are TGTGCCAGCAGTCTGCGGGGTGGTATGCCCGGGCATCTGTTTTTT. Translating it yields CASSLRGGMPGHLFF.

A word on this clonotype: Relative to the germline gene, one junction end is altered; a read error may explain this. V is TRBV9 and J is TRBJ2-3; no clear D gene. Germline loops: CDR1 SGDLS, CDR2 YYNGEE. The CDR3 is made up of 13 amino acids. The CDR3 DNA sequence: TGCGCCAGCAGCTTGTTCGGCTCAGATACGCAGTATTTT. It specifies CASSLFGSDTQYF.

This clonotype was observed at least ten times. CDR3 amino acids: CASSVTGTETGELFF. Here the CDR3 DNA reads TGTGCCAGCAGCGTCACCGGGACGGAGACCGGGGAGCTGTTTTTT. This sequence joins TRBV9 and TRBJ2-2, with D perhaps assigned TRBD1 or TRBD2 (5 bases each). V was cut by 2 bases and J by 5 bases, with 13 bases left in between. Germline CDR1 and CDR2: SGDLS and YYNGEE. The length of the CDR3 is 15 residues.

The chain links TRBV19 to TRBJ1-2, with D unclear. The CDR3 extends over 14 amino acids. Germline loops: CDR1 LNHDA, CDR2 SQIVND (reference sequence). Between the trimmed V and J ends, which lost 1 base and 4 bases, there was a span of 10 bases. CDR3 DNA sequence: TGTGCCAGTAGTATAGGCAGAATAAGCTATGGCTACACCTTC. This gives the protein CASSIGRISYGYTF.

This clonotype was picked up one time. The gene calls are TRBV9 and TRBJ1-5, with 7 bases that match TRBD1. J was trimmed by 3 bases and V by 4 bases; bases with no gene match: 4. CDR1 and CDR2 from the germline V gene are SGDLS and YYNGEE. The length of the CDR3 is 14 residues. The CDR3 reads CASSSGGYNQPQHF. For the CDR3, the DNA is TGTGCCAGCAGCTCAGGGGGGTACAATCAGCCCCAGCATTTT. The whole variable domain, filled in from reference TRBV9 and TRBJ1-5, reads DSGVTQTPKHLITATGQRVTLRCSPRSGDLSVYWYQQSLDQGLQFLIQYYNGEERAKGNILERFSAQQFPDLHSELNLSSLELGDSALYFCASSSGGYNQPQHFGDGTRLSIL.

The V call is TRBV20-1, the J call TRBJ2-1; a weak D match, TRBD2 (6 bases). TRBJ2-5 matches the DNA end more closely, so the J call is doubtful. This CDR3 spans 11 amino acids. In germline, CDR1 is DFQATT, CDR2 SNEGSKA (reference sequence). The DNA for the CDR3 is TGCAGTGCTAGAGTGGGACTCATCCAGTACTTC. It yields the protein CSARVGLIQYF.

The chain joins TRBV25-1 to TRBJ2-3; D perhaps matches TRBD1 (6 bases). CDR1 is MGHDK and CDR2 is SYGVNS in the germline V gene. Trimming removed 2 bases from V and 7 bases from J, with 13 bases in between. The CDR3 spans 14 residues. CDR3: CASSEDRTVNTQYF. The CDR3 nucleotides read TGTGCCAGCAGTGAAGATCGGACAGTTAATACGCAGTATTTT. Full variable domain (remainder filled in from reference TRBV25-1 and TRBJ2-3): EADIYQTPRYLVIGTGKKITLECSQTMGHDKMYWYQQDPGMELHLIHYSYGVNSTEKGDLSSESTVSRIRTEHFPLTLESARPSHTSQYLCASSEDRTVNTQYFGPGTRLTVL.

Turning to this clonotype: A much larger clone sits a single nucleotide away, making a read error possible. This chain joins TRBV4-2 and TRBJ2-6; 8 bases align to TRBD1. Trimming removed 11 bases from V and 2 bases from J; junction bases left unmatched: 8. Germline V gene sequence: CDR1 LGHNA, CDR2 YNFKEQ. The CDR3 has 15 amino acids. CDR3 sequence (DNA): TGTGCCTGGAGCCCGACAGGGGCTGGGGCCAACGTCCTGACTTTC. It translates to CAWSPTGAGANVLTF.

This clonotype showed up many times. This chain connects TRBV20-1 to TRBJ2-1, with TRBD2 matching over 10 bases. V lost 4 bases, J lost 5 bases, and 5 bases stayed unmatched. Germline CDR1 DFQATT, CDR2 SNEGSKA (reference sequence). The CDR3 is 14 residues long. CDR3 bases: TGCAGTGCTACCCCCCTAGCGGGGGACAATGAGCAGTTCTTC. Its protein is CSATPLAGDNEQFF.